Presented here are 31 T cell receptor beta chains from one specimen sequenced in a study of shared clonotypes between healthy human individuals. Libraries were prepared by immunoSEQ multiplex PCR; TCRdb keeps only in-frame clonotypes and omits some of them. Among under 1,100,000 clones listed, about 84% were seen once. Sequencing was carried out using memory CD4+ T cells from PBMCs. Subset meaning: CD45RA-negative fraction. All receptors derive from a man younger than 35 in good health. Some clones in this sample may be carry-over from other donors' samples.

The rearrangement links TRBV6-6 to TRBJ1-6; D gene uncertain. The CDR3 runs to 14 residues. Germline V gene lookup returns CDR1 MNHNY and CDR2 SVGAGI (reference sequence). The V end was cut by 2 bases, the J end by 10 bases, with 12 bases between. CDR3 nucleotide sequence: TGTGCCAGCAGTTACGGGCGGCCGGGCTCACCCCTCCACTTT. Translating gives CASSYGRPGSPLHF.

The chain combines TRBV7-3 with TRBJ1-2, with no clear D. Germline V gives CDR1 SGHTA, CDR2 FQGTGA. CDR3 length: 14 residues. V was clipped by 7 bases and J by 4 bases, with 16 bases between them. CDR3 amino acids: CASKPPSGSYGYTF. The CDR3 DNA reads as TGTGCCAGCAAACCACCATCGGGAAGCTATGGCTACACCTTC.

CDR3 sequence (DNA): TGTGCCATCAGCGGACCGGGACTAGCGGGGTCCCAGGGAGGGGGGCAGTACTTC. Protein: CAISGPGLAGSQGGGQYF. The rearrangement uses TRBV10-3 and TRBJ2-7, with 13 positions matching TRBD2. Per the germline V gene, CDR1 is ENHRY and CDR2 is SYGVKD. This CDR3 has 18 residues. J lost 9 bases, V lost 6 bases, and 20 bases had no gene match.

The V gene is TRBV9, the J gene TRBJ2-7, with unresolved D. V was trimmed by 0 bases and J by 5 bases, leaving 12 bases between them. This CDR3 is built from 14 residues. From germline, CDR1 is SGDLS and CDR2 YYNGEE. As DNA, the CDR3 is TGTGCCAGCAGCGTAGGGGTAGGGCAGGACGAGCAGTACTTC. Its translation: CASSVGVGQDEQYF.

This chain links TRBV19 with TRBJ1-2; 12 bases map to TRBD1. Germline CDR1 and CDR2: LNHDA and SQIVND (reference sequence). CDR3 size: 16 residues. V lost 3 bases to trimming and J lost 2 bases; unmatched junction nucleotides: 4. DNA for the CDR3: TGTGCCAGTAGTATCACCGGGACAGGGGGCAACTATGGCTACACCTTC. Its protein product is CASSITGTGGNYGYTF.

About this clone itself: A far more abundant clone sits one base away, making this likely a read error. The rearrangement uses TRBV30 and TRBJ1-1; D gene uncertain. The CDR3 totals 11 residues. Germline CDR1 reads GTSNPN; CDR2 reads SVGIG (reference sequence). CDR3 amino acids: CTWITYTEAFF. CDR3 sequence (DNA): TGTACCTGGATTACTTACACTGAAGCTTTCTTT.

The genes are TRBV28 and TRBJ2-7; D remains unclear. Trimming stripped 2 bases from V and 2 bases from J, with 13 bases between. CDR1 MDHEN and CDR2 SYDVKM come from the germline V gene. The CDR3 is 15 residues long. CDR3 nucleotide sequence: TGTGCCAGCAGTTTACCTACATCTGTCACCTACGAGCAGTACTTC. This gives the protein CASSLPTSVTYEQYF.

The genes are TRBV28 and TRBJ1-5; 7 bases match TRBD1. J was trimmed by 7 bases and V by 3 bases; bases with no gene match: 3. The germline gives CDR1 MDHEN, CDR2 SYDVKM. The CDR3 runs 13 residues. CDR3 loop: CASSLRGLQPQHF. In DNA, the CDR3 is TGTGCCAGCAGTTTGAGGGGGCTACAGCCCCAGCATTTT.

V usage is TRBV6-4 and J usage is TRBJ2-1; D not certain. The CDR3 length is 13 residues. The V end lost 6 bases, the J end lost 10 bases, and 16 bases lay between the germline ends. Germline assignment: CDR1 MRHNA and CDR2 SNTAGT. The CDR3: CASRSTPGREQFF. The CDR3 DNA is TGTGCCAGCAGAAGTACTCCAGGACGGGAGCAGTTCTTC.

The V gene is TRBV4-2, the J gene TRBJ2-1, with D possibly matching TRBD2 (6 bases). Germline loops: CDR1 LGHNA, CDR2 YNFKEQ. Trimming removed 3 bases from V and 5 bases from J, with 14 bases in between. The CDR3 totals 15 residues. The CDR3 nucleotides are TGTGCCAGCAGCCAGCCGCAAGCTAGCGACAATGAGCAGTTCTTC. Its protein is CASSQPQASDNEQFF.

Here the CDR3 reads CASSFWREGYNEQFF. CDR3 DNA: TGTGCCAGCAGTTTCTGGAGGGAGGGCTACAATGAGCAGTTCTTC. The gene calls are TRBV28 and TRBJ2-1; 7 nucleotides align to TRBD2. Germline V CDR1 and CDR2: MDHEN, SYDVKM. V dropped 3 bases and J dropped 3; count of bases not matched to a gene: 5. There are 15 residues in the CDR3.

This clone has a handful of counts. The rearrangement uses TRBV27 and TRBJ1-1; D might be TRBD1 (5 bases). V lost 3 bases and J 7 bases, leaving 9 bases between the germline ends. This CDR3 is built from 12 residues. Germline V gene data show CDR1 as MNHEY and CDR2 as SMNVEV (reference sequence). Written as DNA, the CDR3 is TGTGCCAGCAGTTTTGCAGGGAGTGAAGCTTTCTTT. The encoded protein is CASSFAGSEAFF.

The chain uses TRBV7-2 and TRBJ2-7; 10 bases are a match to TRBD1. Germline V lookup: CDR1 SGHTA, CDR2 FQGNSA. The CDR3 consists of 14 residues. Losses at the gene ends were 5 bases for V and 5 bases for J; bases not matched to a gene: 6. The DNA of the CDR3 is TGTGCCAGCAGCCCCCGACAGGGGGCTAACGAGCAGTACTTC. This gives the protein CASSPRQGANEQYF.

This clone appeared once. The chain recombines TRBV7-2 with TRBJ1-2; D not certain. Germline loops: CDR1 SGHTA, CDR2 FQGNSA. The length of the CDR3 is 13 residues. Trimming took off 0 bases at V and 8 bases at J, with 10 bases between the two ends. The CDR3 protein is CASSLAGMRGYTF. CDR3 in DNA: TGTGCCAGCAGCTTAGCGGGGATGAGGGGCTACACCTTC.

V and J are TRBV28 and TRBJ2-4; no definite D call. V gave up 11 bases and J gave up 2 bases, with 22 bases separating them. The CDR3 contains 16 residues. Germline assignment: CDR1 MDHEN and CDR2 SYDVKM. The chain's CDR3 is CAAICDQDRSKNIQYF. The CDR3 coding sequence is TGTGCCGCCATCTGCGACCAGGATCGGTCCAAAAACATTCAGTACTTC. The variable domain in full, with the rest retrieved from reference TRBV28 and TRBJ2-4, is DVKVTQSSRYLVKRTGEKVFLECVQDMDHENMFWYRQDPGLGLRLIYFSYDVKMKEKGDIPEGYSVSREKKERFSLILESASTNQTSMYLCAAICDQDRSKNIQYFGAGTRLSVL.

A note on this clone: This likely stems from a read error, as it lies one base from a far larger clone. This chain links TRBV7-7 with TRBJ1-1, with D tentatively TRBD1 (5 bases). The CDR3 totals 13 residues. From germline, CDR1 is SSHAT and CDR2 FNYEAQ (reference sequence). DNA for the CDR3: TGTGCCGGCAGCTCACAGGTAAACACTGAAGCTTTCTTT. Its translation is CAGSSQVNTEAFF.

The CDR3 DNA follows: TGTGCCAGCAGTTTAGTAGCGGGAGGACCCTCTAGCACAGATACGCAGTATTTT. Translated: CASSLVAGGPSSTDTQYF. V and J are TRBV27 and TRBJ2-3, with 10 bases identical to TRBD2. CDR1 is MNHEY, CDR2 SMNVEV, per germline (reference sequence). The CDR3 is made up of 18 amino acids. V lost 2 bases to trimming and J lost 0 bases; unmatched junction nucleotides: 8.

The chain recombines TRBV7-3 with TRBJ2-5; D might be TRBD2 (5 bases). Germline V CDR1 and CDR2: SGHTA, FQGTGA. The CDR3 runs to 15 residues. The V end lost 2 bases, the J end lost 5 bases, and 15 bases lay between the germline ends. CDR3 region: CASSLRGRGSETQYF. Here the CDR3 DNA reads TGTGCCAGCAGCTTACGAGGTCGTGGGAGCGAGACCCAGTACTTC.

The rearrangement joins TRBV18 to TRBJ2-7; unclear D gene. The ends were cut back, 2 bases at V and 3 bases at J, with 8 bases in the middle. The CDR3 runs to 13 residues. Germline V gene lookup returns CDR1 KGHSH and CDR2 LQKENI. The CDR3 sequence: CASSPTPDYEQYF. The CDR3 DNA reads TGTGCCAGCTCACCAACCCCGGACTACGAGCAGTACTTC.

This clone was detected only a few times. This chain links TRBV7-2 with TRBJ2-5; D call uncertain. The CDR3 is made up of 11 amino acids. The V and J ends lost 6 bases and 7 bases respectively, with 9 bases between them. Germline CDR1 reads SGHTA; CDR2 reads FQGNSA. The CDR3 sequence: CASRLFRTQYF. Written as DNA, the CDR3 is TGTGCCAGCAGGCTTTTTAGGACCCAGTACTTC.

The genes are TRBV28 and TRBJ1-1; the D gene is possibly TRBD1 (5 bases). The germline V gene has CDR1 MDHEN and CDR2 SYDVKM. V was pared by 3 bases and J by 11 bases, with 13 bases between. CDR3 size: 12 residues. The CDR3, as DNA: TGTGCCAGCAGTTTTTGGGCGCGGGGGGCTTTCTTT. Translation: CASSFWARGAFF.

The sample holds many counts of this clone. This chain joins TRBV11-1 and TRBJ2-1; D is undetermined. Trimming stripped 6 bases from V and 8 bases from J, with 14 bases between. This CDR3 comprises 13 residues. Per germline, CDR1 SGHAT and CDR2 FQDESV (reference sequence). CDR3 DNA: TGTGCCAGCAGATCACGTACGCTCGATGAGCAGTTCTTC. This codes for CASRSRTLDEQFF.

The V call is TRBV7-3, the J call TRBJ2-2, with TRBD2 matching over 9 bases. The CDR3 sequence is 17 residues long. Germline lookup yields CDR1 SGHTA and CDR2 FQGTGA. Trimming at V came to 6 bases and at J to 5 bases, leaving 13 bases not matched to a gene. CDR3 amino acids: CASSSFVGAGGTGELFF. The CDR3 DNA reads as TGTGCCAGCAGTTCCTTTGTGGGAGCGGGAGGAACCGGGGAGCTGTTTTTT.

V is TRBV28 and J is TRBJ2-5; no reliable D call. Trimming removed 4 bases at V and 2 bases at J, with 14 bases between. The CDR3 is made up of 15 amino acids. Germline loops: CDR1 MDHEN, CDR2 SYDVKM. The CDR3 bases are TGTGCCAGCAGTTCAGGTTGGGCAGCACAAGAGACCCAGTACTTC. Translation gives CASSSGWAAQETQYF.

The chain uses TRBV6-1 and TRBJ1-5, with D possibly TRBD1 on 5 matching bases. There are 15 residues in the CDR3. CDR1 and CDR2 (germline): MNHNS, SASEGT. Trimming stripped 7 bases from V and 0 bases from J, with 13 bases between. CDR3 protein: CASNRRQNSNQPQHF. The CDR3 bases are TGTGCCAGCAACAGGCGTCAGAATAGCAATCAGCCCCAGCATTTT.

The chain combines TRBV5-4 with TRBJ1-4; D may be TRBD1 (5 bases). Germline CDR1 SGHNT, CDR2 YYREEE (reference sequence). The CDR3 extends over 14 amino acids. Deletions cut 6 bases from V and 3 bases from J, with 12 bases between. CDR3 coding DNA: TGTGCCAGCACCCTGGGGGGTTCTAATGAAAAACTGTTTTTT. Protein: CASTLGGSNEKLFF. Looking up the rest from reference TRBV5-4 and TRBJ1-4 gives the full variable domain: ETGVTQSPTHLIKTRGQQVTLRCSSQSGHNTVSWYQQALGQGPQFIFQYYREEENGRGNFPPRFSGLQFPNYSSELNVNALELDDSALYLCASTLGGSNEKLFFGSGTQLSVL.

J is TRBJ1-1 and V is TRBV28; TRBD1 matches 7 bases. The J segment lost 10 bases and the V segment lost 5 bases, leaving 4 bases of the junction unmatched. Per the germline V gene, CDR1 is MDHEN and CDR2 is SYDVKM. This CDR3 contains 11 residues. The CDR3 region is CASSPRGRAFF. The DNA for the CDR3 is TGTGCCAGCAGTCCCAGGGGGAGAGCTTTCTTT.

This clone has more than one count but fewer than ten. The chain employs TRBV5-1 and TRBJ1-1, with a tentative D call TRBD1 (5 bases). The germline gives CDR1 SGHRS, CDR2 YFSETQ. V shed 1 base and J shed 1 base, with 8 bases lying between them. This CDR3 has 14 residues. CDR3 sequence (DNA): TGCGCCAGCAGCTTGCACCAGGGGAACACTGAAGCTTTCTTT. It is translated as CASSLHQGNTEAFF.

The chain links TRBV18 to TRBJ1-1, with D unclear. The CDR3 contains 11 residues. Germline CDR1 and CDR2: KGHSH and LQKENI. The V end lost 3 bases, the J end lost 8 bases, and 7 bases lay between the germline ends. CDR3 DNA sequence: TGTGCCAGCTCACCCCTCCGGGAAGCTTTCTTT. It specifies CASSPLREAFF.

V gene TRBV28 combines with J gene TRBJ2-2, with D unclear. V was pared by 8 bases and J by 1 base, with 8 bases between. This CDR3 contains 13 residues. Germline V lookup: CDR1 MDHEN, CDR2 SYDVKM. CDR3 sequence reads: CASGTLNTGELFF. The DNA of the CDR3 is TGTGCCAGCGGCACATTGAACACCGGGGAGCTGTTTTTT.

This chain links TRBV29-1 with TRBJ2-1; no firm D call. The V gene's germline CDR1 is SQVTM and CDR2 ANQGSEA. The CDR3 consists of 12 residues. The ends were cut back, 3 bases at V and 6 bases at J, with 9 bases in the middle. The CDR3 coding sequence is TGCAGCGTTGACTGGAGCTCCAATGAGCAGTTCTTC. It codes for CSVDWSSNEQFF.